This T cell receptor (beta chain) emerged from a study of control samples from healthy donors and cancer patients. TCRdb's copy holds only in-frame clones and misses some; the assay was immunoSEQ multiplex PCR. The sample includes 190,000 or so clones, around 93% of them seen just once. This TCR came from a man younger than 35 in good health. The sample consisted of blood.

The CDR3, as DNA: TGTGCCACCGCTGGGGTGGGGGCAGGGCAGCCCCAGCATTTT. It codes for CATAGVGAGQPQHF. The chain carries TRBV24-1 and TRBJ1-5; D is possibly TRBD1 (6 bases). Germline-derived CDR1 and CDR2 are KGHDR and SFDVKD. The germline V and J ends were trimmed by 9 bases and 7 bases, with 18 bases remaining between them. This CDR3 region has 14 residues.